The TCR beta chain under discussion was sequenced for a study of identical twins. Of note for this clonotype: A junction boundary mismatches the germline segment, possibly from a read error.

TCRdb ran MiXCR on the 5' RACE reads and lists one entry per CDR3 protein. The table has 1.5 million to 2 million distinct CDR3 sequences, about 30% seen once; the top ten hold over 0.25%. The CDR3 loop spans 15 amino acids. From germline, CDR1 is LGHDT and CDR2 YNNKEL (reference sequence). This receptor was taken from a newborn girl in good health. Material for sequencing was cord blood. This chain uses TRBV3-1 with TRBJ2-5; 8 positions match TRBD2. The CDR3 sequence: CAGSQVAGGRETQYF. The CDR3 nucleotides are TGTGCCGGCAGCCAAGTGGCGGGGGGACGAGAGACCCAGTACTTC.